The 15 T cell receptor beta chains reported below all come from one sample, sequenced in a study of T-cell memory formation after mild COVID-19. MiXCR, applied by TCRdb to the 5' RACE reads, yields one record per CDR3 protein. The table includes about 470,000 distinct CDR3 sequences, approximately 25% detected once. The sequencing sample was made of PBMCs or a T cell subset sorted from them (not recorded which). These receptors all come from an adult woman who had mild COVID-19 (a few samples of this study predate the infection). Cell type and time point are not known.

This sequence joins TRBV6-5 and TRBJ1-2, with unresolved D. V dropped 0 bases and J dropped 5 bases, with 7 bases sitting between them. Germline V gives CDR1 MNHEY, CDR2 SVGAGI. This CDR3 spans 13 amino acids. CDR3 coding DNA: TGTGCCAGCAGTTACTCTGAGGTGTATGGCTACACCTTC. The encoded protein is CASSYSEVYGYTF.

The rearrangement uses TRBV5-1 and TRBJ1-6; the D gene is possibly TRBD1 (5 bases). The CDR3 loop spans 14 amino acids. Trimming removed 4 bases at V and 7 bases at J, with 12 bases between. From germline, CDR1 is SGHRS and CDR2 YFSETQ. The CDR3 DNA reads TGCGCCAGCAGCGAGGGGTCCTCCAATTCACCCCTCCACTTT. Amino acid sequence: CASSEGSSNSPLHF. The full variable domain, its missing parts supplied by reference TRBV5-1 and TRBJ1-6, is KAGVTQTPRYLIKTRGQQVTLSCSPISGHRSVSWYQQTPGQGLQFLFEYFSETQRNKGNFPGRFSGRQFSNSRSEMNVSTLELGDSALYLCASSEGSSNSPLHFGNGTRLTVT.

V gene TRBV29-1 combines with J gene TRBJ2-7, with a possible D match to TRBD1 (5 bases). The CDR3 runs 13 residues. The germline V gene has CDR1 SQVTM and CDR2 ANQGSEA. Trimming removed 1 base from V and 5 bases from J, with 12 bases in between. The DNA for the CDR3 is TGCAGCGTTGAAGGGCAGGGCAAGAACGAGCAGTACTTC. This gives the protein CSVEGQGKNEQYF.

Of note for this clonotype: The junction shows a germline mismatch at one end, possibly a read error. V is TRBV12-3 or TRBV12-4 and J is TRBJ2-7; 7 nucleotides match TRBD2. The CDR3 spans 12 residues. The CDR3 spells CASSPGGVEEYF. The CDR3, as DNA: TGTGCCAGCAGTCCTGGGGGGGTCGAGGAGTACTTC.

This clonotype was seen a few times. The chain recombines TRBV12-3 or TRBV12-4 with TRBJ1-5, with 9 bases aligning to TRBD1. J gave up 4 bases and V 3 bases, and 7 bases lay outside the gene matches. This CDR3 is built from 16 residues. The CDR3 DNA follows: TGTGCCAGCAGTTTGGCAGGACAGGGGTGGAATCAGCCCCAGCATTTT. Translation: CASSLAGQGWNQPQHF.

The table lists this clonotype with a few counts. The chain has TRBV4-2 and TRBJ2-1, with TRBD1 identical over 10 bases. The junction had 7 bases not matched to a gene; V was cut back by 5 bases and J by 6 bases. Germline V gene sequence: CDR1 LGHNA, CDR2 YNFKEQ. CDR3 length equals 15 residues. DNA for the CDR3: TGTGCCAGCAGCTTTGACAGGGGGCGTATCAATGAGCAGTTCTTC. The encoded protein is CASSFDRGRINEQFF.

There are many counts of this clonotype. The J gene is TRBJ2-3, the V gene TRBV11-2, with 8 nucleotides matching TRBD2. From germline, CDR1 is SGHAT and CDR2 FQNNGV. The junction had 13 bases not matched to a gene; V was cut back by 5 bases and J by 0 bases. The CDR3 length is 18 residues. In DNA form, the CDR3 reads TGTGCCAGCAGCCAAGTCGGGCTAGCGGGTCATAGCACAGATACGCAGTATTTT. Translating it yields CASSQVGLAGHSTDTQYF.

V is TRBV25-1 and J is TRBJ1-5; possibly TRBD1 for D (6 bases). Germline lookup yields CDR1 MGHDK and CDR2 SYGVNS. The CDR3 has 14 residues. Trimming stripped 1 base from V and 3 bases from J, with 7 bases between. The CDR3 DNA reads as TGTGCCAGCAGTGAATCAGGGGCCAATCAGCCCCAGCATTTT. Its translation is CASSESGANQPQHF. Together with reference TRBV25-1 and TRBJ1-5, the CDR3 gives the full variable domain: EADIYQTPRYLVIGTGKKITLECSQTMGHDKMYWYQQDPGMELHLIHYSYGVNSTEKGDLSSESTVSRIRTEHFPLTLESARPSHTSQYLCASSESGANQPQHFGDGTRLSIL.

This clonotype was detected a few times. V and J are TRBV5-1 and TRBJ2-7, with 8 bases matching TRBD1. CDR3 size: 14 residues. The junction had 4 bases not matched to a gene; V was cut back by 3 bases and J by 2 bases. Germline loops: CDR1 SGHRS, CDR2 YFSETQ. The CDR3 sequence: CASSSLTGAYEQYF. CDR3 nucleotides: TGCGCCAGCAGCTCCTTGACAGGGGCCTACGAGCAGTACTTC.

The sample holds a few counts of this clonotype. V gene TRBV7-9 combines with J gene TRBJ2-5; 10 bases are a match to TRBD2. The CDR3 loop spans 18 amino acids. Trimming cost V 3 bases and J 4 bases; bases outside gene matches: 14. Per germline, CDR1 SEHNR and CDR2 FQNEAQ (reference sequence). The CDR3 nucleotides read TGTGCCAGCAGCTTCTATCCATTTAGCGGGAGGTTCGGAGAGACCCAGTACTTC. Protein product: CASSFYPFSGRFGETQYF.

This clonotype was found a few times. The V gene is TRBV4-2, the J gene TRBJ2-5; tentatively, D is TRBD2 (6 bases). Trimming cost V 4 bases and J 2 bases, with 23 bases left between them. The CDR3 sequence is 18 residues long. Germline assignment: CDR1 LGHNA and CDR2 YNFKEQ. The CDR3 reads CASSPKNLAGRLQETQYF. The DNA for the CDR3 is TGTGCCAGCAGCCCGAAAAACCTTGCGGGGCGATTACAAGAGACCCAGTACTTC.

The chain joins TRBV29-1 to TRBJ2-5, with 7 bases aligning to TRBD2. Germline lookup yields CDR1 SQVTM and CDR2 ANQGSEA. The junction had 4 bases not matched to a gene; V was cut back by 0 bases and J by 0 bases. There are 15 residues in the CDR3. The CDR3 DNA follows: TGCAGCGTTGAAGATACTAGCGAGTACCAAGAGACCCAGTACTTC. Amino acids: CSVEDTSEYQETQYF.

The chain has TRBV20-1 and TRBJ2-5; D gene unclear. CDR3 length: 12 residues. The germline V gene encodes CDR1 DFQATT and CDR2 SNEGSKA (reference sequence). The chain's CDR3 is CRSGDRQETQYF. In DNA form, the CDR3 reads TGCAGGTCCGGAGATCGGCAAGAGACCCAGTACTTC.

J is TRBJ2-1 and V is TRBV29-1, with 9 bases lining up with TRBD1. The CDR3 totals 14 residues. The V gene's germline CDR1 is SQVTM and CDR2 ANQGSEA. V was pared by 6 bases and J by 2 bases, with 5 bases of the junction left unmatched. The CDR3 here is CSVARTGAYNEQFF. The CDR3 bases are TGCAGCGTCGCTCGGACAGGGGCCTACAATGAGCAGTTCTTC.

This clonotype was found a few times. V and J are TRBV20-1 and TRBJ2-5, with TRBD2 as a possible D gene (5 bases). The CDR3 runs 16 residues. CDR1 and CDR2 from the germline V gene are DFQATT and SNEGSKA (reference sequence). The V gene lost 5 bases and the J gene lost 4 bases, with 23 bases spanning the gap. The CDR3 is CSASSGDLRPLETQYF. In nucleotides, the CDR3 is TGCAGTGCTTCCTCCGGGGATCTCCGGCCCTTAGAGACCCAGTACTTC.